The 24 T cell receptor beta chains listed next were all sequenced from one sample in a study of Ad26.COV2.S vaccination and SARS-CoV-2 variants (dated by TCRdb to the early 2020s). Interpreted using the paper, the time point label stands for: individuals recovered from natural SARS-CoV-2 infection. Library prep was done by the immunoSEQ multiplex PCR assay. In TCRdb, the immuneACCESS table is reduced to in-frame sequences with V and J assigned. These tables do not hold every clone; where another copy was compared, an unresolved V gene accounts for under half, and the others remain unexplained. This sample has hundreds of thousands of clones in its table, and approximately 90% of those were observed once. The top ten clones comprise about 3.9% of the sample. The sample was peripheral blood, taken after recovery from COVID-19. The receptors shown here come from a human donor who had recovered from COVID-19.

The chain has TRBV6-5 and TRBJ1-2; D is unresolved. The CDR3 covers 14 residues. The germline V gene has CDR1 MNHEY and CDR2 SVGAGI. Trimming took off 4 bases at V and 4 bases at J, with 13 bases between the two ends. Here the CDR3 reads CASSSLYASYGYTF. The CDR3 DNA follows: TGTGCCAGCAGTTCTCTATACGCTTCCTATGGCTACACCTTC.

This sequence joins TRBV6-5 and TRBJ2-7; unclear D gene. Per germline, CDR1 MNHEY and CDR2 SVGAGI. This CDR3 comprises 13 residues. The germline V and J ends were trimmed by 8 bases and 2 bases, with 13 bases remaining between them. The chain's CDR3 is CASCLSSPYEQYF. Here the CDR3 DNA reads TGTGCCAGCTGCCTCAGCTCGCCCTACGAGCAGTACTTC.

This sequence joins TRBV7-9 and TRBJ2-7; D perhaps matches TRBD2 (6 bases). The CDR3 is 16 amino acids. V lost 5 bases and J lost 0, with 17 bases in between. Germline V gene sequence: CDR1 SEHNR, CDR2 FQNEAQ (reference sequence). CDR3 DNA sequence: TGTGCCAGCAGCGTCCTCCGGGACGGGAGCTCCTACGAGCAGTACTTC. This translates into CASSVLRDGSSYEQYF. The variable domain in full, with the rest retrieved from reference TRBV7-9 and TRBJ2-7, is DTGVSQNPRHKITKRGQNVTFRCDPISEHNRLYWYRQTLGQGPEFLTYFQNEAQLEKSRLLSDRFSAERPKGSFSTLEIQRTEQGDSAMYLCASSVLRDGSSYEQYFGPGTRLTVT.

The gene calls are TRBV5-4 and TRBJ1-1, with 7 nucleotides matching TRBD1. The CDR3 has 14 amino acids. The V gene's germline CDR1 is SGHNT and CDR2 YYREEE (reference sequence). V gave up 3 bases and J gave up 0 bases; unmatched junction bases: 2. In DNA form, the CDR3 reads TGTGCCAGCAGCTCCCAGGGGGTGAACACTGAAGCTTTCTTT. Its translation is CASSSQGVNTEAFF.

This clone was counted a single time. J is TRBJ1-2 and V is TRBV7-9, with 8 bases that match TRBD1. Trimming took 0 bases from V and 10 from J; bases not matched to a gene: 1. The CDR3 has 12 residues. CDR1 is SEHNR, CDR2 FQNEAQ, per germline (reference sequence). The CDR3 loop is CASSLAQGDYTF. The CDR3 region has the DNA TGTGCCAGCAGCTTAGCACAGGGGGACTACACCTTC.

The chain links TRBV5-5 to TRBJ1-1; D is undetermined. V lost 0 bases to trimming and J lost 2 bases, with 11 bases between them. There are 15 residues in the CDR3. Germline V gives CDR1 SGHKS, CDR2 YYEKEE (reference sequence). CDR3 nucleotide sequence: TGTGCCAGCAGCTTGGCCGGACGATTAAACACTGAAGCTTTCTTT. Translating it yields CASSLAGRLNTEAFF. Drawing the rest from reference TRBV5-5 and TRBJ1-1, the complete variable domain is DAGVTQSPTHLIKTRGQQVTLRCSPISGHKSVSWYQQVLGQGPQFIFQYYEKEERGRGNFPDRFSARQFPNYSSELNVNALLLGDSALYLCASSLAGRLNTEAFFGQGTRLTVV.

The chain joins TRBV6-5 to TRBJ2-7; D gene unclear. This CDR3 has 14 amino acids. The V gene lost 4 bases and the J gene lost 2 bases, with 12 bases spanning the gap. Germline values: CDR1 MNHEY, CDR2 SVGAGI. The CDR3 protein is CASSSVRAPYEQYF. In DNA form, the CDR3 reads TGTGCCAGCAGTTCGGTTAGGGCTCCCTACGAGCAGTACTTC.

The rearrangement uses TRBV13 and TRBJ2-2; D possibly corresponds to TRBD1 (6 bases). The CDR3 is 15 amino acids. The V and J ends lost 0 bases and 1 base respectively, with 6 bases between them. Per germline, CDR1 PRHDT and CDR2 FYEKMQ (reference sequence). The CDR3 loop reads CASSLGRGNTGELFF. The CDR3 nucleotides read TGTGCCAGCAGCTTAGGCAGGGGGAACACCGGGGAGCTGTTTTTT.

The rearrangement joins TRBV10-3 to TRBJ1-2; weak D call: TRBD1 (5 bases). Germline CDR1 reads ENHRY; CDR2 reads SYGVKD. V lost 0 bases, J lost 0 bases, and 8 bases lay in between. CDR3 length: 15 residues. CDR3 DNA: TGTGCCATCAGTGAGTCTGGGGACCCTAACTATGGCTACACCTTC. Translated, it gives CAISESGDPNYGYTF.

The rearrangement links TRBV4-1 to TRBJ1-2; 7 bases are a match to TRBD1. Per the germline V gene, CDR1 is MGHRA and CDR2 is YSYEKL. The ends lost 1 base at V and 5 bases at J; junction bases unmatched: 10. The CDR3 length is 16 residues. CDR3 nucleotide sequence: TGCGCCAGCAGCCAAGGCGCCGGGACAGAGCCTTATGGCTACACCTTC. Its protein product is CASSQGAGTEPYGYTF.

This rearrangement joins TRBV27 to TRBJ2-3; TRBD1 is a possible D gene (6 bases). Germline V gene sequence: CDR1 MNHEY, CDR2 SMNVEV (reference sequence). The CDR3 runs 16 residues. Trimming pared 9 bases from V and 1 base from J, leaving 20 bases between. The CDR3 DNA is TGTGCCAGTCGACCCGGGACAACTTTCCGCACAGATACGCAGTATTTT. This gives the protein CASRPGTTFRTDTQYF.

This clone has just a few counts. This sequence joins TRBV18 and TRBJ1-1, with D possibly TRBD1 on 5 matching bases. CDR1 is KGHSH, CDR2 LQKENI, per germline. CDR3 length: 15 amino acids. Trimming pared 8 bases from V and 6 bases from J, leaving 22 bases between. This CDR3 reads CASAAPNSGLAEAFF. In nucleotides, the CDR3 is TGTGCCAGCGCGGCCCCCAACTCAGGGTTGGCTGAAGCTTTCTTT.

The CDR3, as DNA: TGTGCCAGCAGCCCAAGAATCCGAGGCGATGAGCAGTTCTTC. It translates to CASSPRIRGDEQFF. This sequence joins TRBV14 and TRBJ2-1; D unresolved. CDR1 is SGHDN and CDR2 is FVKESK in the germline V gene. The ends were cut back, 4 bases at V and 8 bases at J, with 15 bases in the middle. CDR3 size: 14 residues.

Notes on this clone: The identical CDR3 is also encoded by other nucleotide sequences in the sample. J is TRBJ1-3 and V is TRBV5-1; no clear D gene. This CDR3 is built from 14 residues. The germline V gene encodes CDR1 SGHRS and CDR2 YFSETQ. Trimming pared 2 bases from V and 4 bases from J, leaving 10 bases between. CDR3 bases: TGCGCCAGCAGCTTAGCGGGAACGGGAAACACCATATATTTT. Protein sequence: CASSLAGTGNTIYF.

The gene calls are TRBV7-9 and TRBJ1-5; the match to TRBD1 covers 10 bases. The CDR3 sequence is 14 residues long. From germline, CDR1 is SEHNR and CDR2 FQNEAQ (reference sequence). The junction had 4 bases not matched to a gene; V was cut back by 3 bases and J by 8 bases. The CDR3 loop reads CASSLTGGVEPQHF. The CDR3 DNA reads TGTGCCAGCAGCTTGACAGGGGGCGTAGAGCCCCAGCATTTT.

The CDR3: CASSSSGQVNTEAFF. CDR3 coding DNA: TGTGCCAGCAGCTCCTCGGGACAGGTGAACACTGAAGCTTTCTTT. This rearrangement joins TRBV11-3 to TRBJ1-1; 8 bases are a match to TRBD1. The CDR3 is 15 amino acids. V lost 4 bases, J lost 0 bases, and 4 bases stayed unmatched. Germline CDR1 and CDR2: SGHNT and YENEEA.

This sequence joins TRBV2 and TRBJ2-3; 9 bases fit TRBD2. The CDR3 contains 15 residues. The V segment lost 5 bases and the J segment 3 bases; nucleotides outside the gene matches: 6. Germline CDR1 and CDR2: SNHLY and FYNNEI. In DNA form, the CDR3 reads TGTGCCAGCAGTCCCCTAGCGGGGAGAACAGATACGCAGTATTTT. It yields the protein CASSPLAGRTDTQYF.

This chain uses TRBV4-2 with TRBJ2-7; D gene uncertain. The germline gives CDR1 LGHNA, CDR2 YNFKEQ. The CDR3 spans 13 residues. V shed 0 bases and J shed 7 bases, with 10 bases lying between them. CDR3 nucleotide sequence: TGTGCCAGCAGCCAAGATGGTGGATGGGAGCAGTACTTC. As protein: CASSQDGGWEQYF.

The rearrangement joins TRBV27 to TRBJ2-1; tentatively, D is TRBD2 (6 bases). Germline V gene sequence: CDR1 MNHEY, CDR2 SMNVEV (reference sequence). This CDR3 is built from 15 residues. V lost 3 bases and J lost 7, with 16 bases in between. The CDR3 loop reads CASSFWDSRSNEQFF. In DNA form, the CDR3 reads TGTGCCAGCAGTTTTTGGGACTCGAGGTCAAATGAGCAGTTCTTC.

This chain joins TRBV6-1 and TRBJ2-7; D is ambiguous. Trimming removed 2 bases at V and 2 bases at J, with 7 bases between. Per the germline V gene, CDR1 is MNHNS and CDR2 is SASEGT. The CDR3 covers 13 residues. In DNA, the CDR3 is TGTGCCAGCAGTGAACCAGTAACCTACGAGCAGTACTTC. It encodes CASSEPVTYEQYF.

This clone turned up a few times. This chain connects TRBV3-1 (or the pseudogene TRBV3-2) to TRBJ1-3; D remains unclear. This CDR3 has 15 amino acids. Trimming left V 4 bases short and J 0 bases short, with 10 bases between. Germline V lookup: CDR1 LGHDT, CDR2 YNNKEL (reference sequence). The DNA for the CDR3 is TGTGCCAGCAGCCCCGACACTTCCTCTGGAAACACCATATATTTT. It specifies CASSPDTSSGNTIYF.

This chain links TRBV6-5 with TRBJ1-2; 7 positions match TRBD1. J lost 8 bases, V lost 5 bases, and 11 bases had no gene match. Germline CDR1 and CDR2: MNHEY and SVGAGI. The CDR3 is 14 residues long. The CDR3: CASSPMTGIIGYTF. CDR3 nucleotides: TGTGCCAGCAGTCCAATGACAGGGATCATAGGCTACACCTTC.

V usage is TRBV12-2 and J usage is TRBJ2-1; the table's D call of TRBD1 was not tested on the DNA. TRBV12-2 counts as a pseudogene. This CDR3 region has 17 residues. The CDR3 sequence: CASRIRGKKDRTFTGLF. In nucleotides, the CDR3 is TGTGCAAGTCGCATCAGGGGAAAAAAGGACAGGACGTTTACGGGGCTCTTC.

V usage is TRBV5-4 and J usage is TRBJ2-5; perhaps TRBD2 as D (5 bases). CDR1 is SGHNT, CDR2 YYREEE, per germline (reference sequence). The CDR3 loop spans 13 amino acids. Trimming shortened V by 4 bases and J by 7 bases, and 14 bases separated the two germline ends. The CDR3 DNA is TGTGCCAGCAGCGAGGAGCCCGCGGGGACCCAGTACTTC. It specifies CASSEEPAGTQYF.